These 28 T cell receptor beta chains were all obtained from the same sample, sequenced in a study of T cell repertoires in cytomegalovirus infection. MiXCR was run by TCRdb on the reads, yielding one entry per CDR3 protein. The sample lists about 920,000 distinct CDR3 sequences, around 31% occurring once. For these TCRs, the target antigens are not known. The sequencing used cultured CD8+ T cells from PBMCs, collected from culture after CMV antigen stimulation. The source of these receptors is a human donor in good health (CMV status not recorded). Some clones in this sample may be carry-over from other donors' samples.

This clonotype was seen at least ten times. The chain is built from TRBV10-2 and TRBJ1-2; no clear D. Germline loops: CDR1 WSHSY, CDR2 SAAADI. This CDR3 is built from 14 residues. The V gene lost 5 bases and the J gene lost 0 bases, with 10 bases spanning the gap. The CDR3 bases are TGCGCCAGCAGTCGCTACAAGCCTAACTATGGCTACACCTTC. Protein sequence: CASSRYKPNYGYTF.

This clonotype showed up just a few times. This sequence joins TRBV27 and TRBJ1-4, with D perhaps TRBD1 (5 bases). CDR3 length equals 15 residues. Per germline, CDR1 MNHEY and CDR2 SMNVEV (reference sequence). Trimming took off 5 bases at V and 8 bases at J, with 18 bases between the two ends. Here the CDR3 reads CASSDGGEYSEKLFF. CDR3 sequence (DNA): TGTGCCAGCAGTGACGGGGGTGAATATAGCGAAAAACTGTTTTTT.

For this clonotype: Its ends do not fully match the called genes, so a read error is possible. This chain connects TRBV6-2 or TRBV6-3 to TRBJ1-1; D not resolved. Germline CDR1 is MNHEY and CDR2 is SVGEGT. The CDR3 is 12 amino acids. The CDR3 region is CASSYPAPIRYF. CDR3 nucleotides: TGTGCCAGCAGTTACCCGGCCCCGATCCGCTATTTC.

This clonotype was recorded a few times. V is TRBV10-2 and J is TRBJ2-7, with D perhaps matching TRBD1 (6 bases). The CDR3 has 14 residues. Trimming left V 6 bases short and J 4 bases short, with 16 bases between. The V gene's germline CDR1 is WSHSY and CDR2 SAAADI. CDR3 loop: CASREGWGQYEQYV. CDR3 DNA sequence: TGCGCCAGCAGGGAAGGGTGGGGGCAATACGAGCAGTACGTC.

This clonotype was counted between two and nine times. This chain uses TRBV12-3 or TRBV12-4 with TRBJ1-2; 9 bases map to TRBD1. The CDR3 length is 16 residues. Germline trimming cut 6 bases from V and 7 bases from J; bases unmatched to any gene: 15. The CDR3 DNA follows: TGTGCCAGCAGGCAACCGGACAGGGGCTTATCTAGTGGCTACACCTTC. Protein sequence: CASRQPDRGLSSGYTF.

This chain connects TRBV7-2 to TRBJ1-2; 8 bases match TRBD1. The J segment lost 3 bases and the V segment lost 7 bases, leaving 7 bases of the junction unmatched. Germline V gene data show CDR1 as SGHTA and CDR2 as FQGNSA. CDR3 length: 14 residues. The CDR3 DNA reads TGTGCCAGCAACGTAGGACAGGGCTACTATGGCTACACCTTC. Its translation: CASNVGQGYYGYTF.

This clonotype was seen at least ten times. This rearrangement joins TRBV2 to TRBJ1-5, with no clear D. V was shortened by 6 bases and J by 0 bases, with 9 bases between the two germline ends. The CDR3 runs 14 residues. Per the germline V gene, CDR1 is SNHLY and CDR2 is FYNNEI. In DNA, the CDR3 is TGTGCCAGCAGGGCCCCTTATAGCAATCAGCCCCAGCATTTT. Protein product: CASRAPYSNQPQHF.

This clonotype was picked up a small number of times. The gene calls are TRBV6-5 and TRBJ2-7; weak D call: TRBD1 (5 bases). Trimming removed 2 bases at V and 0 bases at J, with 8 bases between. CDR3 length: 14 amino acids. CDR1 MNHEY and CDR2 SVGAGI come from the germline V gene. The CDR3 sequence: CASSYAGPSYEQYF. CDR3 nucleotides: TGTGCCAGCAGTTACGCAGGGCCCTCCTACGAGCAGTACTTC.

This clonotype was counted at least ten times. In DNA, the CDR3 is TGTGCCAGCAGCTTAAAGGACAGGGATGTTATCTCCTACAATGAGCAGTTCTTC. Translating it yields CASSLKDRDVISYNEQFF. J is TRBJ2-1 and V is TRBV7-6; TRBD1 agrees at 8 bases. There are 18 residues in the CDR3. The junction had 9 bases not matched to a gene; V was cut back by 2 bases and J by 0 bases. CDR1 and CDR2 (germline): SGHVS, FNYEAQ. The whole variable domain, remainder taken from reference TRBV7-6 and TRBJ2-1, is GAGVSQSPRYKVTKRGQDVALRCDPISGHVSLYWYRQALGQGPEFLTYFNYEAQQDKSGLPNDRFSAERPEGSISTLTIQRTEQRDSAMYRCASSLKDRDVISYNEQFFGPGTRLTVL.

This clonotype turned up a few times. The chain couples TRBV4-1 to TRBJ2-2, with D maybe TRBD2 (6 bases). Per germline, CDR1 MGHRA and CDR2 YSYEKL. The germline V and J ends were trimmed by 1 base and 1 base, with 13 bases remaining between them. The CDR3 has 17 residues. The CDR3 loop is CASSQAGWGENTGELFF. As DNA, the CDR3 is TGCGCCAGCAGCCAAGCGGGATGGGGGGAGAACACCGGGGAGCTGTTTTTT.

This clonotype appeared a few times. This rearrangement joins TRBV24-1 to TRBJ2-3, with 8 bases aligning to TRBD2. V was clipped by 0 bases and J by 6 bases; unmatched bases: 7. The CDR3 length is 16 residues. Germline CDR1 reads KGHDR; CDR2 reads SFDVKD. For the CDR3, the DNA is TGTGCCACCAGTGATTTGTCGTCGGGACTAGGGGATACGCAGTATTTT. This translates into CATSDLSSGLGDTQYF.

This chain connects TRBV28 to TRBJ1-1; D gene uncertain. The CDR3 totals 14 residues. Germline CDR1 reads MDHEN; CDR2 reads SYDVKM. The germline V and J ends were trimmed by 2 bases and 1 base, with 8 bases remaining between them. CDR3 DNA sequence: TGTGCCAGCAGTTTAGTTATAAAGAACACTGAAGCTTTCTTT. Amino acid sequence: CASSLVIKNTEAFF.

This clonotype was seen repeatedly, ten times or more. J is TRBJ2-1 and V is TRBV7-6; D is undetermined. Germline V lookup: CDR1 SGHVS, CDR2 FNYEAQ. The CDR3 is 12 residues long. V was shortened by 5 bases and J by 10 bases, with 12 bases between the two germline ends. The CDR3 loop is CASSLRLKEQFF. The CDR3 DNA reads TGTGCCAGCAGCCTGAGACTGAAGGAGCAGTTCTTC.

This chain uses TRBV6-6 with TRBJ2-3; a possible D gene is TRBD2 (7 bases). The ends were cut back, 5 bases at V and 3 bases at J, with 18 bases in the middle. The CDR3 spans 16 residues. Germline V gives CDR1 MNHNY, CDR2 SVGAGI (reference sequence). The CDR3 here is CASSVWGGGGTDTQYF. The DNA of the CDR3 is TGTGCCAGCAGTGTCTGGGGGGGCGGTGGGACAGATACGCAGTATTTT.

This clonotype was counted a few times. This chain joins TRBV27 and TRBJ2-1, with a weak D call TRBD1 (5 bases). The germline gives CDR1 MNHEY, CDR2 SMNVEV (reference sequence). The CDR3 spans 18 residues. Deletions cut 4 bases from V and 2 bases from J, with 21 bases between. DNA of the CDR3: TGTGCCAGCAGTTCCACGTTAGGCAGGGCCTTAGCCTACAATGAGCAGTTCTTC. Amino acid sequence: CASSSTLGRALAYNEQFF.

The gene calls are TRBV10-3 and TRBJ2-7; the D gene is possibly TRBD1 (6 bases). This CDR3 spans 13 amino acids. Trimming removed 6 bases at V and 2 bases at J, with 11 bases between. From germline, CDR1 is ENHRY and CDR2 SYGVKD. The CDR3 DNA reads TGTGCCATCAGAATCCGGGACACCTACGAGCAGTACTTC. Protein product: CAIRIRDTYEQYF.

The chain has TRBV6-5 and TRBJ1-2; D may be TRBD1 (6 bases). V was shortened by 0 bases and J by 3 bases, with 17 bases between the two germline ends. Germline CDR1 MNHEY, CDR2 SVGAGI. This CDR3 has 17 residues. The CDR3 coding sequence is TGTGCCAGCAGTTACTCGGGGGGGCGTTTCTTGGACTATGGCTACACCTTC. Translating it yields CASSYSGGRFLDYGYTF.

This clonotype was seen more than once but under ten times. V is TRBV6-6 and J is TRBJ2-7; D gene unclear. The germline V gene encodes CDR1 MNHNY and CDR2 SVGAGI (reference sequence). The ends were cut back, 4 bases at V and 1 base at J, with 8 bases in the middle. CDR3 size: 13 residues. CDR3 bases: TGTGCCAGCAGTTCAGACGTATCCTACGAGCAGTACTTC. Residues: CASSSDVSYEQYF.

The V and J genes are TRBV9 and TRBJ1-6; D ambiguous. CDR1 SGDLS and CDR2 YYNGEE come from the germline V gene. The length of the CDR3 is 15 residues. Deletions cut 1 base from V and 6 bases from J, with 11 bases between. This CDR3 is CASSVQNTLNSPLHF. The CDR3 DNA reads TGTGCCAGCAGCGTACAGAATACACTTAATTCACCCCTCCACTTT.

This clonotype has more than one count but fewer than ten. The V and J genes are TRBV6-2 or TRBV6-3 and TRBJ2-3; 9 positions agree with TRBD2. Germline V lookup: CDR1 MNHEY, CDR2 SVGEGT. This CDR3 region has 17 residues. V gave up 7 bases and J gave up 2 bases; unmatched junction bases: 13. Written as DNA, the CDR3 is TGTGCCAGCACCTTCCCATTAGCGGGGGAGCCCACAGATACGCAGTATTTT. It encodes CASTFPLAGEPTDTQYF.

For this clonotype: It may be a read error: a sequence one base away is much more abundant. The gene calls are TRBV12-3 or TRBV12-4 and TRBJ2-3, with D unclear. V gave up 3 bases and J gave up 1 base, with 11 bases separating them. The CDR3 is 15 residues long. As DNA, the CDR3 is TGTGCCAGCAGTTTTCTTGAGTGGGGCACAGATACGCAGTATTTT. Residues: CASSFLEWGTDTQYF.

This rearrangement joins TRBV19 to TRBJ2-1; 12 bases line up with TRBD1. V lost 4 bases to trimming and J lost 7 bases; unmatched junction nucleotides: 11. Germline V gives CDR1 LNHDA, CDR2 SQIVND (reference sequence). The CDR3 contains 17 residues. The CDR3 DNA reads TGTGCCAGTAGTACTCACCGCCGGGACAGGGGGCTGAATGAGCAGTTCTTC. Translated, it gives CASSTHRRDRGLNEQFF.

This chain uses TRBV5-4 with TRBJ2-7; 9 bases map to TRBD1. CDR3 length: 14 residues. From germline, CDR1 is SGHNT and CDR2 YYREEE (reference sequence). V gave up 4 bases and J gave up 3 bases; unmatched junction bases: 5. CDR3 protein: CASSAGDRVYEQYF. CDR3 sequence (DNA): TGTGCCAGCAGCGCTGGGGACAGGGTCTACGAGCAGTACTTC.

This clonotype was observed a handful of times. The gene calls are TRBV6-1 and TRBJ1-1; TRBD1 matches at 8 bases. CDR1 MNHNS and CDR2 SASEGT come from the germline V gene. The trim removed 8 bases at V and 0 bases at J, leaving 8 bases unmatched. The CDR3 contains 15 residues. The CDR3, as DNA: TGTGCCAGCGGCTTAGACAGGGGCATGAACACTGAAGCTTTCTTT. This codes for CASGLDRGMNTEAFF.

The CDR3 here is CASSPRSQGDTEAFF. The CDR3 DNA sequence: TGTGCCAGCAGCCCCCGGTCTCAGGGCGACACTGAAGCTTTCTTT. The rearrangement uses TRBV9 and TRBJ1-1; a possible D gene is TRBD1 (5 bases). Deletions cut 4 bases from V and 3 bases from J, with 16 bases between. The CDR3 consists of 15 residues. Germline loops: CDR1 SGDLS, CDR2 YYNGEE.

This clonotype turned up a few times. V gene TRBV20-1 combines with J gene TRBJ1-4; 9 bases are shared with TRBD1. The length of the CDR3 is 15 residues. CDR1 and CDR2 from the germline V gene are DFQATT and SNEGSKA (reference sequence). With 6 bases clipped from V and 2 bases from J, the junction kept 7 bases outside the gene matches. DNA of the CDR3: TGCAGTGCACCTACAGGGGGCGAGACTAATGAAAAACTGTTTTTT. It translates to CSAPTGGETNEKLFF.

This clonotype has ten or more counts. This chain joins TRBV12-3 or TRBV12-4 and TRBJ2-3, with D maybe TRBD2 (5 bases). V lost 6 bases to trimming and J lost 6 bases, with 7 bases between them. This CDR3 is built from 11 residues. The CDR3 DNA follows: TGTGCCAGCAGCAGGAGGGATACGCAGTATTTT. Its translation is CASSRRDTQYF.

The rearrangement links TRBV2 to TRBJ2-7; D may be TRBD2 (5 bases). The CDR3 loop spans 15 amino acids. V gave up 4 bases and J gave up 1 base, with 14 bases separating them. Germline CDR1 reads SNHLY; CDR2 reads FYNNEI. For the CDR3, the DNA is TGTGCCAGCAGTGCCTCCCGAAGGGAGTCCTACGAGCAGTACTTC. It encodes CASSASRRESYEQYF.